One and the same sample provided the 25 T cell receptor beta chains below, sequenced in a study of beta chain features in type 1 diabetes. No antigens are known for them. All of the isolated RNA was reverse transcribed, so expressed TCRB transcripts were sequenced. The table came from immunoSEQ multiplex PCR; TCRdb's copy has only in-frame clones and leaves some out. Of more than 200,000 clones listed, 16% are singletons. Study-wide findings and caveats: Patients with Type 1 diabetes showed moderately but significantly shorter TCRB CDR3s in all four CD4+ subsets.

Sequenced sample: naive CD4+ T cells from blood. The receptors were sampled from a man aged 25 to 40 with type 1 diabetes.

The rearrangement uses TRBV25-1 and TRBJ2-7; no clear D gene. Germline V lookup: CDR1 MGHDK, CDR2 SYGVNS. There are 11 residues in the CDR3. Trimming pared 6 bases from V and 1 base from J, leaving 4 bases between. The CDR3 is CASRRSYEQYF. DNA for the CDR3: TGTGCCAGCAGGAGATCCTACGAGCAGTACTTC.

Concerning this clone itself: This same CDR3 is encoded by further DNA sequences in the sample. The CDR3 DNA sequence: TGTGCCAGCAGTTTACGTGGCTACGAGCAGTACTTC. Encoded protein: CASSLRGYEQYF. V gene TRBV28 combines with J gene TRBJ2-7, with no clear D. Germline lookup yields CDR1 MDHEN and CDR2 SYDVKM. The CDR3 is 12 residues long. V was cut by 2 bases and J by 3 bases, with 5 bases left in between.

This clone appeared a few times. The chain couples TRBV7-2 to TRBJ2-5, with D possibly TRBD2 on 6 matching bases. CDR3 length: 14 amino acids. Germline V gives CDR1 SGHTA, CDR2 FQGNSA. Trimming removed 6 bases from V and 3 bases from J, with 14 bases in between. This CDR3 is CASRPWRGEETQYF. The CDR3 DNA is TGTGCCAGCAGACCGTGGAGGGGAGAAGAGACCCAGTACTTC.

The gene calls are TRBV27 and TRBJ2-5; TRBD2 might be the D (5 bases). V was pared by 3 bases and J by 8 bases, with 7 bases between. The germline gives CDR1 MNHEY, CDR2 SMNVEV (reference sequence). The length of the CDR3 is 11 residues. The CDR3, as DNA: TGTGCCAGCAGTTTTCGGACTACCCAGTACTTC. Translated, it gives CASSFRTTQYF.

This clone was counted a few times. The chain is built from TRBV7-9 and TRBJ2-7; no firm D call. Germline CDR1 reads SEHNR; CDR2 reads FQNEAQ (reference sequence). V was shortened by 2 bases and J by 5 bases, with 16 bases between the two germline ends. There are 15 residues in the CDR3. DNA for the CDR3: TGTGCCAGCAGCTTAATCGGCCTCCGTGGGAACGAGCAGTACTTC. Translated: CASSLIGLRGNEQYF.

The CDR3 loop is CASSPDGPTSYNEQFF. The DNA for the CDR3 is TGTGCCAGCAGCCCGGACGGACCTACCTCCTACAATGAGCAGTTCTTC. The chain combines TRBV7-9 with TRBJ2-1; D is undetermined. Germline CDR1 reads SEHNR; CDR2 reads FQNEAQ (reference sequence). The CDR3 is 16 residues long. With 5 bases removed from V and 0 bases from J, the gap between germline ends came to 14 bases.

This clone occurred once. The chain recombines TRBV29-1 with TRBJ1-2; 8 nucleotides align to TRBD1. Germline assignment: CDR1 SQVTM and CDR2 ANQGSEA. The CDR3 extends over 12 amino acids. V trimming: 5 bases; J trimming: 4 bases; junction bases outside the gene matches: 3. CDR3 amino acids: CSVSQGGYGYTF. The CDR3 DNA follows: TGCAGCGTTTCACAGGGGGGCTATGGCTACACCTTC.

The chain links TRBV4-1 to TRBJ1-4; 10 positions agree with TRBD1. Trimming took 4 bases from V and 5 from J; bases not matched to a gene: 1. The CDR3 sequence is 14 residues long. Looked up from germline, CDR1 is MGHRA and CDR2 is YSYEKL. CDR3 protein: CASSPGQGNEKLFF. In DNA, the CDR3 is TGCGCCAGCAGCCCGGGACAGGGGAATGAAAAACTGTTTTTT.

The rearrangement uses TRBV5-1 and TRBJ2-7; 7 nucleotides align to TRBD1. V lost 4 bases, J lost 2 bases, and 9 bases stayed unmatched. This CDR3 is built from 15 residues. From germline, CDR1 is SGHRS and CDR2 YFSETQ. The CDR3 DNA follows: TGCGCCAGCAGCCCCGGTCAGGGGGTAGCCTACGAGCAGTACTTC. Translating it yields CASSPGQGVAYEQYF.

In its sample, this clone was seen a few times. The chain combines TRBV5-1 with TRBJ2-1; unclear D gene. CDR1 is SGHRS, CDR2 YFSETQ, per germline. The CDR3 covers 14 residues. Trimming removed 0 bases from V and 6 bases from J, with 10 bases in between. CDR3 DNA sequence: TGCGCCAGCAGCTTGGTGAGGACCCCCAATGAGCAGTTCTTC. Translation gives CASSLVRTPNEQFF.

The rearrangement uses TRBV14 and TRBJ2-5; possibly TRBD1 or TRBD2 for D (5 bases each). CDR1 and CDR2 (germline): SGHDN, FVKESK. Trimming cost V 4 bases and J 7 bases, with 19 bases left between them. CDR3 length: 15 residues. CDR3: CASSPGTRFSGTQYF. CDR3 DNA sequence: TGTGCCAGCAGCCCGGGGACCAGGTTCTCGGGGACCCAGTACTTC.

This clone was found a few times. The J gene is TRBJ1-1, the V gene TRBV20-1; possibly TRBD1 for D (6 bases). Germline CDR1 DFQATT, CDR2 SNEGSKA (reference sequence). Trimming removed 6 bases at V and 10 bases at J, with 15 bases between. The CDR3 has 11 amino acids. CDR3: CSAVGQTRAFF. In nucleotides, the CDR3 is TGCAGTGCGGTTGGACAGACGCGAGCTTTCTTT.

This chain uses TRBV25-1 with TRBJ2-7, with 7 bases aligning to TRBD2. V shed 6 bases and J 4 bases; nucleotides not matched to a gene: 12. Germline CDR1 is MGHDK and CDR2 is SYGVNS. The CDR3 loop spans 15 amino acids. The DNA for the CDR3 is TGTGCCAGCAGGCCAGAGGGGCGGGGGAGTTACGAGCAGTACTTC. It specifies CASRPEGRGSYEQYF.

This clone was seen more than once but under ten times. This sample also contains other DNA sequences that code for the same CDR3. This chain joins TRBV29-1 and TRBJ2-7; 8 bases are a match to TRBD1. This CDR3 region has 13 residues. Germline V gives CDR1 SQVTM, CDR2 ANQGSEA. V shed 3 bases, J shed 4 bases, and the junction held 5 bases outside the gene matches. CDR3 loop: CSVDGQGAYEQYF. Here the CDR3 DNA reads TGCAGCGTTGACGGTCAGGGGGCGTACGAGCAGTACTTC.

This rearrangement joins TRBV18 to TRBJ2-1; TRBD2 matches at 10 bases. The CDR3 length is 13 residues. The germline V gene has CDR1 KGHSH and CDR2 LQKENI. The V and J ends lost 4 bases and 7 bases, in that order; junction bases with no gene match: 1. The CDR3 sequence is CASSQGLANEQFF. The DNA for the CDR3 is TGTGCCAGCTCACAGGGACTAGCGAATGAGCAGTTCTTC.

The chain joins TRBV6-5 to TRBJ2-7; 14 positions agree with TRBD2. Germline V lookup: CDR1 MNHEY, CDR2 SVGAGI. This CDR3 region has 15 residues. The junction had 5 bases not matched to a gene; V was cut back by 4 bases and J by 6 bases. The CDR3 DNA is TGTGCCAGCAGTTCTGGGACTAGCGGGAGTCTCGAGCAGTACTTC. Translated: CASSSGTSGSLEQYF.

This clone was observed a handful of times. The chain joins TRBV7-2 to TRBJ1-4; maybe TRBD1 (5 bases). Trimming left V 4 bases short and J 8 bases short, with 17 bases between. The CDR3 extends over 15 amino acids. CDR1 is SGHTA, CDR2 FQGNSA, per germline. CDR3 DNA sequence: TGTGCCAGCAGCTGGGGCGGAGGTGTGGGAGAAAAACTGTTTTTT. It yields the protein CASSWGGGVGEKLFF. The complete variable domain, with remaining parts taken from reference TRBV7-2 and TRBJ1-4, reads GAGVSQSPSNKVTEKGKDVELRCDPISGHTALYWYRQSLGQGLEFLIYFQGNSAPDKSGLPSDRFSAERTGGSVSTLTIQRTQQEDSAVYLCASSWGGGVGEKLFFGSGTQLSVL.

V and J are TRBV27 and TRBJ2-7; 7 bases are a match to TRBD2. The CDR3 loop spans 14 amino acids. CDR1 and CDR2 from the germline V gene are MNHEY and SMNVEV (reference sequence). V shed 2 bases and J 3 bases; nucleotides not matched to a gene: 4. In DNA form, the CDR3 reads TGTGCCAGCAGTTTAACTGCGGGAGTCTACGAGCAGTACTTC. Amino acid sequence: CASSLTAGVYEQYF.

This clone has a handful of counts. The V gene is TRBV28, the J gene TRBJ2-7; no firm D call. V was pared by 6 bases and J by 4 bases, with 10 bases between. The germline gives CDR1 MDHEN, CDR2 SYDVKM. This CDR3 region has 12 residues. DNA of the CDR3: TGTGCCAGCAGCTTGACACGATACGAGCAGTACTTC. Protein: CASSLTRYEQYF.

The CDR3 sequence: CSVEGGTADTQYF. The CDR3 bases are TGCAGCGTTGAAGGCGGGACGGCAGATACGCAGTATTTT. The V call is TRBV29-1, the J call TRBJ2-3; tentatively, D is TRBD2 (6 bases). Germline V gives CDR1 SQVTM, CDR2 ANQGSEA. The V and J ends lost 1 base and 4 bases respectively, with 9 bases between them. The CDR3 has 13 residues.

CDR3 DNA: TGCGCCAGCAGGAGGGCTAGCGGGAGTTCCTACAATGAGCAGTTCTTC. Amino acids: CASRRASGSSYNEQFF. The gene calls are TRBV5-1 and TRBJ2-1, with 10 bases matching TRBD2. This CDR3 contains 16 residues. CDR1 is SGHRS, CDR2 YFSETQ, per germline. V shed 5 bases and J 1 base; nucleotides not matched to a gene: 6.

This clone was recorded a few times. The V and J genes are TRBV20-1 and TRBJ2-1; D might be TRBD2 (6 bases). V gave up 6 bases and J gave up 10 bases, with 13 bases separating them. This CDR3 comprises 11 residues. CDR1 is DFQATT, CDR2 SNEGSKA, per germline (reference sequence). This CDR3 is CSAGGEQEQFF. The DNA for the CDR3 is TGCAGTGCAGGCGGGGAGCAAGAGCAGTTCTTC.

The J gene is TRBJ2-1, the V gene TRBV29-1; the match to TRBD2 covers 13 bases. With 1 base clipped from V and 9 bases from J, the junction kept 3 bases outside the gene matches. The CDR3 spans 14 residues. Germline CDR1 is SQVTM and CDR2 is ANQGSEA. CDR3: CSVEVLAGGIEQFF. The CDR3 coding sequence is TGCAGCGTTGAAGTACTAGCGGGAGGGATTGAGCAGTTCTTC.

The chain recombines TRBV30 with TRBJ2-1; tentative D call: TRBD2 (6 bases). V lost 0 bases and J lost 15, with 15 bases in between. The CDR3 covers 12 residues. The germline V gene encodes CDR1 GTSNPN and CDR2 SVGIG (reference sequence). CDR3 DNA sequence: TGTGCCTGGAGTGTATCGAGCGGAGGGTGGTTCTTC. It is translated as CAWSVSSGGWFF.

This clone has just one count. The CDR3 is CASSVDIGSYNEQFF. The CDR3 DNA sequence: TGTGCCAGCAGCGTAGATATCGGAAGTTACAATGAGCAGTTCTTC. The chain recombines TRBV9 with TRBJ2-1; D is unclear. V was shortened by 0 bases and J by 4 bases, with 11 bases between the two germline ends. Germline V gene data show CDR1 as SGDLS and CDR2 as YYNGEE. This CDR3 spans 15 amino acids.